This T cell receptor beta chain was sequenced during a study of blood T cell repertoires in COVID-19. Looking at the study overall: Sample material is recorded as cDNA or gDNA derived from T cells, B-cell-depleted T cells, or PBMCs.

V was shortened by 5 bases and J by 2 bases, with 9 bases between the two germline ends. CDR1 and CDR2 (germline): SGHNT, YENEEA. The CDR3 contains 13 residues. As handled by the study authors: Amplification of reference gene primers provided the estimated nucleated cell counts. The data were produced by immunoSEQ multiplex PCR, yet TCRdb's version contains in-frame clones alone and is incomplete. The V and J calls and the clone size are those of that table, but D and trimming were determined from the DNA. The sample carries 150,000 to 200,000 clones, approximately 78% recorded once. The clonotype comes from a woman aged 50 to 60 who had recovered from COVID-19. Sequencing was performed on PBMCs or T cells enriched from blood (not recorded which). J is TRBJ2-5 and V is TRBV11-3, with D tentatively TRBD1 (5 bases). The CDR3 sequence is CASSPDTQETQYF. In nucleotides, the CDR3 is TGTGCCAGCAGCCCGGACACACAAGAGACCCAGTACTTC.